This T cell receptor (beta chain) is from a study of T cells expressing NK-cell markers. Study-wide context: HCMV serostatus: seven of eight sequenced donors positive, one negative.

Each CDR3 protein gets one entry in TCRdb, which reprocessed the 5' RACE reads and gives no DNA. This sample contains 550,000 to 600,000 distinct CDR3 sequences. The CDR3 totals 15 residues. Germline V CDR1 and CDR2: LGHNA, YSLEER. This TCR was sampled from a man aged 18-30 years in good health. The sequencing input was blood T cells: a sorted CD56 or NKG2C T cell subset, CD4+ or CD8+ T cells, or bulk PBMC T cells (not recorded which). V is TRBV4-3 and J is TRBJ2-7; the D call of TRBD1 rests on TCRdb alone, since no DNA is present to check it. The CDR3 protein is CASSQGAGGVYEQYF.